The 29 T cell receptor beta chains given below trace back to one sample, sequenced in a study of T-cell reconstitution after alpha-beta-depleted transplantation in children. The library targeted TCRbeta and was prepared with unique molecular identifiers. One entry per CDR3 protein results from TCRdb running MiXCR on the PCR reads. This sample yields around 380,000 distinct CDR3 sequences, of which 9.5% to 13% are seen a single time; approximately 5% belongs to the top ten. The source was PBMCs from the stem cell graft donor, collected from the stem cell graft. The receptors stem from a human donor who donated a stem cell graft to a child with acute myeloid leukemia.

About this clonotype: At one of its ends the junction is not consistent with the germline gene, which may arise from a read error. The V call is TRBV7-2, the J call TRBJ2-3; D uncertain. This CDR3 has 13 amino acids. Germline V gene lookup returns CDR1 SGHTA and CDR2 FQGNSA. CDR3 coding DNA: TGTGCCAGCAGTTTAGTGGTCACAGATACGCAGTATTTT. It codes for CASSLVVTDTQYF. Combining the CDR3 with reference TRBV7-2 and TRBJ2-3 gives the whole variable domain GAGVSQSPSNKVTEKGKDVELRCDPISGHTALYWYRQSLGQGLEFLIYFQGNSAPDKSGLPSDRFSAERTGGSVSTLTIQRTQQEDSAVYLCASSLVVTDTQYFGPGTRLTVL.

This chain joins TRBV20-1 and TRBJ2-1; possible D gene TRBD1, 6 bases. CDR3 length: 16 amino acids. Trimming pared 0 bases from V and 7 bases from J, leaving 19 bases between. Per the germline V gene, CDR1 is DFQATT and CDR2 is SNEGSKA (reference sequence). CDR3: CSARDSRSTGQNEQFF. Written as DNA, the CDR3 is TGCAGTGCTAGAGATTCTAGGTCTACAGGGCAGAATGAGCAGTTCTTC.

This clonotype was counted only a few times. This chain joins TRBV15 and TRBJ1-3; possible D gene TRBD1, 5 bases. The germline V gene encodes CDR1 LNHNV and CDR2 YYDKDF (reference sequence). Trimming shortened V by 0 bases and J by 0 bases, and 9 bases separated the two germline ends. The CDR3 is made up of 16 amino acids. The CDR3 coding sequence is TGTGCCACCAGCAGAGAAGTGACAGTCTCTGGAAACACCATATATTTT. Its protein product is CATSREVTVSGNTIYF.

This clonotype was observed a few times. The chain carries TRBV27 and TRBJ1-2; D possibly corresponds to TRBD1 (5 bases). Germline V gene sequence: CDR1 MNHEY, CDR2 SMNVEV (reference sequence). V lost 6 bases to trimming and J lost 7 bases, with 18 bases between them. The CDR3 loop spans 14 amino acids. CDR3 residues: CASSFGGGASGYTF. The CDR3 DNA is TGTGCCAGCAGCTTTGGAGGCGGGGCCTCTGGCTACACCTTC.

This chain uses TRBV12-3 or TRBV12-4 with TRBJ2-1, with D hard to call. The V end was cut by 3 bases, the J end by 0 bases, with 6 bases between. There are 14 residues in the CDR3. In DNA form, the CDR3 reads TGTGCCAGCAGTTTCCTTCCCTCCTACAATGAGCAGTTCTTC. Residues: CASSFLPSYNEQFF.

The chain uses TRBV5-6 and TRBJ2-5, with TRBD2 matching over 13 bases. This CDR3 has 18 amino acids. CDR1 is SGHDT, CDR2 YYEEEE, per germline. V dropped 4 bases and J dropped 0; count of bases not matched to a gene: 9. Here the CDR3 reads CASSLGLAGVSHQETQYF. CDR3 bases: TGTGCCAGCAGCCTTGGACTAGCGGGAGTAAGTCACCAAGAGACCCAGTACTTC.

The rearrangement joins TRBV7-8 to TRBJ1-2; possible D gene TRBD1, 5 bases. Between the trimmed V and J ends, which lost 2 bases and 5 bases, there was a span of 12 bases. The V gene's germline CDR1 is SGHVS and CDR2 FQNEAQ. This CDR3 comprises 14 residues. The CDR3 protein is CASSLFGGDYGYTF. In DNA form, the CDR3 reads TGTGCCAGCAGCTTATTTGGAGGGGATTATGGCTACACCTTC.

This sequence joins TRBV20-1 and TRBJ2-1, with a tentative D call TRBD2 (6 bases). In germline, CDR1 is DFQATT, CDR2 SNEGSKA (reference sequence). This CDR3 is built from 16 residues. CDR3 in DNA: TGCAGCATGCTAGAATTAGGGAGGAGCTCCTACAATGAGCAGTTCTTC. Translation: CSMLELGRSSYNEQFF.

This clonotype was detected a few times. This chain joins TRBV3-1 and TRBJ1-1, with no clear D. V lost 0 bases to trimming and J lost 7 bases, with 12 bases between them. The CDR3 has 14 amino acids. Looked up from germline, CDR1 is LGHDT and CDR2 is YNNKEL (reference sequence). The CDR3 bases are TGTGCCAGCAGCCAAGAGGGCAGCTCAAATGAAGCTTTCTTT. Translation gives CASSQEGSSNEAFF.

This clonotype was detected ten times or more. The rearrangement links TRBV20-1 to TRBJ2-3, with 10 bases lining up with TRBD2. Germline V gene sequence: CDR1 DFQATT, CDR2 SNEGSKA (reference sequence). V lost 0 bases to trimming and J lost 2 bases; unmatched junction nucleotides: 5. The CDR3 totals 16 residues. The CDR3 DNA is TGCAGTGCTAGAGATTTACTAGCGGGAAACACAGATACGCAGTATTTT. Encoded protein: CSARDLLAGNTDTQYF.

The rearrangement links TRBV7-8 to TRBJ2-5; 8 bases line up with TRBD2. Germline-derived CDR1 and CDR2 are SGHVS and FQNEAQ. With 1 base clipped from V and 2 bases from J, the junction kept 3 bases outside the gene matches. The CDR3 is 15 residues long. The CDR3 DNA sequence: TGTGCCAGCAGCTTAGAACTAGCGGCGCAAGAGACCCAGTACTTC. It yields the protein CASSLELAAQETQYF.

V is TRBV7-9 and J is TRBJ2-1; 12 bases align to TRBD2. The CDR3 contains 16 residues. Germline V lookup: CDR1 SEHNR, CDR2 FQNEAQ (reference sequence). J gave up 3 bases and V 5 bases, and 5 bases lay outside the gene matches. CDR3 loop: CASSPRTSGDYNEQFF. The CDR3, as DNA: TGTGCCAGCAGCCCAAGGACTAGCGGGGACTACAATGAGCAGTTCTTC.

In this sample, this clonotype turned up a few times. V and J are TRBV4-1 and TRBJ2-2; no clear D gene. Germline V CDR1 and CDR2: MGHRA, YSYEKL. The germline V and J ends were trimmed by 0 bases and 2 bases, with 7 bases remaining between them. The CDR3 is made up of 15 amino acids. This CDR3 reads CASSQEDTNTGELFF. In DNA form, the CDR3 reads TGCGCCAGCAGCCAAGAAGACACCAACACCGGGGAGCTGTTTTTT.

In its sample, this clonotype was seen a few times. The chain has TRBV2 and TRBJ1-4; 8 bases are shared with TRBD1. Per the germline V gene, CDR1 is SNHLY and CDR2 is FYNNEI. The CDR3 has 14 residues. Unmatched junction bases numbered 5, after V lost 4 bases and J lost 7 bases. CDR3 residues: CASSGNRGSEKLFF. The CDR3 bases are TGTGCCAGCAGTGGGAACAGGGGGAGTGAAAAACTGTTTTTT.

This clonotype has just a few counts. J is TRBJ1-1 and V is TRBV7-8; D is undetermined. V lost 1 base and J lost 4, with 4 bases in between. Looked up from germline, CDR1 is SGHVS and CDR2 is FQNEAQ. This CDR3 is 12 amino acids long. CDR3 protein: CASSLDATEAFF. The CDR3 coding sequence is TGTGCCAGCAGCTTAGATGCCACTGAAGCTTTCTTT.

The chain recombines TRBV29-1 with TRBJ1-1, with TRBD1 as a possible D gene (5 bases). Germline V gene sequence: CDR1 SQVTM, CDR2 ANQGSEA. V shed 6 bases and J shed 1 base, with 6 bases lying between them. CDR3 length: 11 residues. The CDR3 sequence: CSVDTNTEAFF. CDR3 nucleotide sequence: TGCAGCGTGGACACGAACACTGAAGCTTTCTTT.

The sample holds a few counts of this clonotype. The chain employs TRBV30 and TRBJ1-2, with a tentative D call TRBD1 (6 bases). The CDR3 has 15 residues. Trimming removed 3 bases from V and 8 bases from J, with 22 bases in between. Germline CDR1 GTSNPN, CDR2 SVGIG (reference sequence). CDR3 sequence reads: CAWRNPLQGLLGYTF. In DNA form, the CDR3 reads TGTGCCTGGAGGAATCCTCTACAGGGTTTGCTCGGCTACACCTTC. The full variable domain, rest sourced from reference TRBV30 and TRBJ1-2, is SQTIHQWPATLVQPVGSPLSLECTVEGTSNPNLYWYRQAAGRGLQLLFYSVGIGQISSEVPQNLSASRPQDRQFILSSKKLLLSDSGFYLCAWRNPLQGLLGYTFGSGTRLTVV.

The chain recombines TRBV27 with TRBJ2-5, with D possibly being TRBD1 (5 bases). V lost 0 bases and J lost 2, with 10 bases in between. Germline V CDR1 and CDR2: MNHEY, SMNVEV (reference sequence). The length of the CDR3 is 15 residues. CDR3 region: CASSLSVNRQETQYF. The CDR3 coding sequence is TGTGCCAGCAGTTTATCGGTAAACAGGCAAGAGACCCAGTACTTC.

V usage is TRBV7-2 and J usage is TRBJ1-6; TRBD1 might be the D (5 bases). Trimming took off 2 bases at V and 16 bases at J, with 15 bases between the two ends. Per the germline V gene, CDR1 is SGHTA and CDR2 is FQGNSA. The CDR3 is 13 residues long. The CDR3 here is CASSLSPGQGLHF. CDR3 DNA sequence: TGTGCCAGCAGCTTATCCCCCGGTCAGGGACTCCACTTT. The variable domain in full, completed from reference TRBV7-2 and TRBJ1-6, reads GAGVSQSPSNKVTEKGKDVELRCDPISGHTALYWYRQSLGQGLEFLIYFQGNSAPDKSGLPSDRFSAERTGGSVSTLTIQRTQQEDSAVYLCASSLSPGQGLHFGNGTRLTVT.

The V call is TRBV12-3 or TRBV12-4, the J call TRBJ1-2; 9 nucleotides agree with TRBD1. There are 15 residues in the CDR3. J gave up 8 bases and V 5 bases, and 12 bases lay outside the gene matches. As DNA, the CDR3 is TGTGCCAGCAGTCTGCAACCGGGACAGGGAGGGGGCTACACCTTC. It encodes CASSLQPGQGGGYTF.

This clonotype was picked up a small number of times. One junction end does not reproduce the germline sequence, and a read error may be involved. The chain's CDR3 is CASSSGARHEQYF. CDR3 in DNA: TGTGCCAGCAGTTCCGGGGCACGGCACGAGCAGTATTTC. This chain links TRBV25-1 with TRBJ2-7; D may correspond to TRBD1 or TRBD2 (5 bases each). Germline CDR1 MGHDK, CDR2 SYGVNS. The CDR3 runs 13 residues.

This clonotype was picked up a small number of times. The genes are TRBV12-3 or TRBV12-4 and TRBJ1-4, with TRBD1 matching over 7 bases. This CDR3 is built from 13 residues. In DNA form, the CDR3 reads TGTGCAATCAGACAGGGCGGGCGTGAAAAACTGTTTTTT. Translated, it gives CAIRQGGREKLFF.

This clonotype was counted only a few times. The chain combines TRBV7-6 with TRBJ2-3; 8 bases are shared with TRBD2. CDR3 length: 17 residues. Germline-derived CDR1 and CDR2 are SGHVS and FNYEAQ. Trimming took 1 base from V and 5 from J; bases not matched to a gene: 11. CDR3 DNA sequence: TGTGCCAGCAGCTTAGAAGTGGCGGGAGGAAGCGGAGATACGCAGTATTTT. Amino acid sequence: CASSLEVAGGSGDTQYF.

This clonotype showed up just a few times. The chain is built from TRBV10-3 and TRBJ2-7, with D possibly called TRBD1 or TRBD2 (6 bases each). Germline V gene data show CDR1 as ENHRY and CDR2 as SYGVKD. Trimming removed 8 bases at V and 7 bases at J, with 12 bases between. The CDR3 extends over 11 amino acids. The CDR3 region is CAIGGGVEQYV. The DNA for the CDR3 is TGTGCCATCGGAGGGGGAGTTGAGCAGTACGTC.

This clonotype was detected only a few times. The chain uses TRBV4-1 and TRBJ2-7; TRBD2 is a possible D gene (5 bases). Germline CDR1 is MGHRA and CDR2 is YSYEKL. Trimming removed 1 base at V and 3 bases at J, with 16 bases between. The CDR3 spans 16 residues. CDR3 residues: CASSQGPGEGRYEQYF. The CDR3 DNA sequence: TGCGCCAGCAGCCAAGGCCCCGGTGAGGGCCGCTACGAGCAGTACTTC.

The chain is built from TRBV5-1 and TRBJ2-7; TRBD1 matches 11 bases. The germline V gene has CDR1 SGHRS and CDR2 YFSETQ. With 4 bases clipped from V and 6 bases from J, the junction kept 6 bases outside the gene matches. This CDR3 spans 14 amino acids. The CDR3 DNA sequence: TGCGCCAGCAGCATGGGACAGGGGGTGGGCGAGCAGTACTTC. Protein: CASSMGQGVGEQYF.

There are a few counts of this clonotype. V usage is TRBV21-1 and J usage is TRBJ2-7; the table's D gene call, TRBD1, was not cross checked with the DNA. TRBV21-1 counts as a pseudogene. The CDR3 sequence is 17 residues long. The CDR3 coding sequence is TGTGCCAGCAGCGTCCGTGGGCGGGACAGCGACTCCTACGAGCAGTACGTC. It translates to CASSVRGRDSDSYEQYV.

The V gene is TRBV4-2, the J gene TRBJ2-7; D may be TRBD1 (6 bases). This CDR3 comprises 14 residues. CDR1 and CDR2 from the germline V gene are LGHNA and YNFKEQ. The ends were cut back, 4 bases at V and 5 bases at J, with 15 bases in the middle. The DNA of the CDR3 is TGTGCCAGCAGCCCCGTCGTGGCAGGGGACGAGCAGTACTTC. Translating gives CASSPVVAGDEQYF.

The chain combines TRBV20-1 with TRBJ2-1; D is perhaps TRBD1 or TRBD2 (6 bases each). The V end was cut by 1 base, the J end by 8 bases, with 15 bases between. The CDR3 totals 14 residues. Germline CDR1 is DFQATT and CDR2 is SNEGSKA (reference sequence). The CDR3 reads CSARGRDTIYEQFF. Written as DNA, the CDR3 is TGCAGTGCTAGAGGGCGGGACACGATATATGAGCAGTTCTTC.